This T cell receptor beta chain is drawn from a study of radiotherapy plus CTLA-4 blockade in lung cancer. Study-level findings and limits: Subsequent to radiotherapy plus ipilimumab, tumor-derived TCR clones underwent expansion in blood.

Germline CDR1 reads SGHNT; CDR2 reads YYREEE (reference sequence). V gave up 4 bases and J gave up 2 bases, with 15 bases separating them. This CDR3 has 15 amino acids. Worth noting for this clone: The antigen remains unidentified.

TCRdb keeps only in-frame clones here, not all; method: immunoSEQ multiplex PCR. The repertoire holds around 130,000 clones, around 89% seen once, with 6.9% in the top ten. The study treated chemo-refractory metastatic non-small-cell lung cancer patients with focal radiation plus ipilimumab CTLA-4 blockade. This sample comprised peripheral blood, obtained from a patient treated with radiotherapy plus ipilimumab. The sequence came from a human donor with non-small cell lung cancer that progressed on radiotherapy plus ipilimumab. The V and J genes are TRBV5-4 and TRBJ1-1; D unclear. CDR3 DNA sequence: TGTGCCAGCAGCCCCCGGGGTCTGGGTAACACTGAAGCTTTCTTT. Protein sequence: CASSPRGLGNTEAFF.